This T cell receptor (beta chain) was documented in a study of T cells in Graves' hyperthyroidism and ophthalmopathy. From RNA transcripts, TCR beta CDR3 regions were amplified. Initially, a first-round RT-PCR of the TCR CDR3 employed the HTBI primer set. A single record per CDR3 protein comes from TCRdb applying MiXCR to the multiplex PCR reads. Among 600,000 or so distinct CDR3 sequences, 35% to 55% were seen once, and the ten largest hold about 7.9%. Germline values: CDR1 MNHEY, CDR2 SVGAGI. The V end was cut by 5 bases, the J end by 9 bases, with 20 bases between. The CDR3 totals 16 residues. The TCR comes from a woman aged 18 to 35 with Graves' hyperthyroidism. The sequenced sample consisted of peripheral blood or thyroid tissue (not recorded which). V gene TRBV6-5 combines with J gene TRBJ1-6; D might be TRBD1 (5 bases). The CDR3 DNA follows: TGTGCCAGCAGTCCACACGGTCGGGGCCTTGCTTCACCCCTCCACTTT. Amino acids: CASSPHGRGLASPLHF.